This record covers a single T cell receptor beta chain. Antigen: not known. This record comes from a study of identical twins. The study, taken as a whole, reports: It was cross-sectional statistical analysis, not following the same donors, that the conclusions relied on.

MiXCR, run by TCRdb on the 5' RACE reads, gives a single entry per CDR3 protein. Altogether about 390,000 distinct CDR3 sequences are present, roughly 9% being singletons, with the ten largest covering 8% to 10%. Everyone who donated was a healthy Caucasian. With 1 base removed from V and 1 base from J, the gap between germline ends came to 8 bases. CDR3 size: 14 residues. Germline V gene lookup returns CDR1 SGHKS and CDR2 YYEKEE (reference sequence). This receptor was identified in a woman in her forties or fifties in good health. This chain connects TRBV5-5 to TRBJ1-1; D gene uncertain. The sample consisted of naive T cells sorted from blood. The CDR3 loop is CASSLMETNTEAFF. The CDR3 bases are TGTGCCAGCAGCTTGATGGAGACGAACACTGAAGCTTTCTTT.